This TCR beta chain appears in the sequencing data of a study of siplizumab effects on memory and regulatory T cells. Study-wide results and limits: Confirmatory evidence of suppressive function in proliferating siplizumab-culture Tregs was not obtained. Naive T cells looked more diverse than memory cells and looked like major alloresponse contributors.

Between the trimmed V and J ends, which lost 7 bases and 1 base, there was a span of 10 bases. Germline V gives CDR1 SEHNR, CDR2 FQNEAQ (reference sequence). The CDR3 is made up of 13 amino acids. Assay used: immunoSEQ multiplex PCR; TCRdb lists only in-frame clones, some missing. The sample contains some 100,000 clones, approximately 94% of which appear only once. A remark on this clone: The antigen is unknown.

This receptor was obtained from a human donor in good health. V usage is TRBV7-9 and J usage is TRBJ2-5; weak D call: TRBD2 (5 bases). The source material was CD8+ T cells sorted from blood. The CDR3 is CASKEDFQETQYF. The DNA for the CDR3 is TGTGCCAGCAAGGAGGACTTCCAAGAGACCCAGTACTTC. The full variable domain, its missing parts supplied by reference TRBV7-9 and TRBJ2-5, is DTGVSQNPRHKITKRGQNVTFRCDPISEHNRLYWYRQTLGQGPEFLTYFQNEAQLEKSRLLSDRFSAERPKGSFSTLEIQRTEQGDSAMYLCASKEDFQETQYFGPGTRLLVL.